The 26 T cell receptor beta chains reported below all come from one sample, sequenced in a study of Graves' ophthalmopathy and Graves' hyperthyroidism. As the template, RNA transcripts were used to amplify TCR beta CDR3 regions. A first-round RT-PCR used HTBI primers, followed by a second-round multiplex PCR. TCRdb re-called the multiplex PCR reads with MiXCR, one entry per CDR3 protein. The sample contains 45,000 to 60,000 distinct CDR3 sequences, 45% to 55% of which appear only once. What was sequenced was peripheral blood. The receptors stem from an adult woman with Graves' ophthalmopathy.

The genes are TRBV7-9 and TRBJ2-5; 8 bases fit TRBD1. The junction had 10 bases not matched to a gene; V was cut back by 4 bases and J by 9 bases. CDR1 and CDR2 from the germline V gene are SEHNR and FQNEAQ (reference sequence). The CDR3 has 14 amino acids. CDR3 in amino acids: CASSSTGVGQPQYF. CDR3 nucleotides: TGTGCCAGCAGCTCGACAGGGGTGGGTCAGCCCCAGTACTTC.

This CDR3 is CASSLLIKGRGISGNTF. CDR3 coding DNA: TGTGCCAGCAGCCTACTCATAAAGGGCAGGGGAATATCTGGAAACACCTTC. The V gene is TRBV28, the J gene TRBJ1-2; D might be TRBD1 (6 bases). V was shortened by 6 bases and J by 12 bases, with 32 bases between the two germline ends. The CDR3 runs to 17 residues. Germline V gene sequence: CDR1 MDHEN, CDR2 SYDVKM.

V usage is TRBV7-9 and J usage is TRBJ1-6; unclear D gene. The germline gives CDR1 SEHNR, CDR2 FQNEAQ (reference sequence). Trimming shortened V by 7 bases and J by 9 bases, and 22 bases separated the two germline ends. The CDR3 extends over 16 amino acids. As DNA, the CDR3 is TGTGCCAGCATAGTTTCCGGAGGACCGGGCTCTTCACCCCTCCACTTT. Translating it yields CASIVSGGPGSSPLHF.

The table lists this clonotype with a count of one. V and J are TRBV20-1 and TRBJ1-2; D is ambiguous. The CDR3 runs 11 residues. Per germline, CDR1 DFQATT and CDR2 SNEGSKA (reference sequence). V gave up 2 bases and J gave up 8 bases, with 9 bases separating them. The CDR3 here is CSARQSNGYTF. The CDR3 nucleotides read TGCAGTGCTAGACAGAGTAACGGCTACACCTTC.

This clonotype was found a few times. A read error may explain this, as a much larger clone is one base away. The genes are TRBV6-2 or TRBV6-3 and TRBJ1-4; D remains unclear. Looked up from germline, CDR1 is MNHEY and CDR2 is SVGEGT. CDR3 length: 13 amino acids. The CDR3 loop is CASSYVEDEKLLF. DNA for the CDR3: TGTGCCAGCAGTTACGTCGAGGATGAAAAACTGCTTTTT.

This clonotype rates as medium-sized (0.01 to 0.1%). This sequence joins TRBV7-2 and TRBJ2-3; D assignment may be TRBD1 or TRBD2 (6 bases each). V was pared by 4 bases and J by 2 bases, with 13 bases between. CDR1 is SGHTA, CDR2 FQGNSA, per germline. The CDR3 is 15 amino acids. The CDR3 DNA sequence: TGTGCCAGCAGCTCCTTGGGGGGCTTCACAGATACGCAGTATTTT. This codes for CASSSLGGFTDTQYF.

The table lists this clonotype with a few counts. This may stem from a read error, because a much larger clone lies one nucleotide away. The gene calls are TRBV12-3 or TRBV12-4 and TRBJ2-7; D may be TRBD1 or TRBD2 (5 bases each). The CDR3 consists of 15 residues. Trimming removed 0 bases at V and 2 bases at J, with 11 bases between. CDR3 sequence: CASSLAPGLAYEQYF. The CDR3 nucleotides are TGTGCCAGCAGTTTAGCCCCGGGGCTCGCCTACGAGCAGTACTTC.

This clonotype has at least ten counts. The chain employs TRBV7-6 and TRBJ1-1; D might be TRBD1 (5 bases). V was shortened by 4 bases and J by 5 bases, with 14 bases between the two germline ends. CDR1 SGHVS and CDR2 FNYEAQ come from the germline V gene. The CDR3 runs to 14 residues. CDR3 nucleotides: TGTGCCAGCAGCTCCCTAGGGGCTCGGACTGAAGCTTTCTTT. Protein: CASSSLGARTEAFF.

In its sample, this clonotype was seen once. The junction shows a germline mismatch at one end, possibly a read error. CDR3 sequence (DNA): TGTGCCAGCAGCTTAGCGGTTCGGACAGGGGCAGGGGGGACCCAGTGCTTC. As protein: CASSLAVRTGAGGTQCF. This chain connects TRBV7-2 to TRBJ2-5; 9 bases are shared with TRBD1. The CDR3 has 17 amino acids. CDR1 is SGHTA and CDR2 is FQGNSA in the germline V gene.

As concerns this clonotype: Without the conserved terminal phenylalanine or tryptophan, this CDR3 likely stems from a read error. The chain joins TRBV20-1 to TRBJ1-1; D might be TRBD1 (6 bases). Germline V lookup: CDR1 DFQATT, CDR2 SNEGSKA (reference sequence). V was cut by 0 bases and J by 6 bases, with 11 bases left in between. The CDR3 runs to 13 residues. The CDR3, as DNA: TGCAGTGCTAGAGATTTACAGGGTGCTGAAGCTTTCCTT. Residues: CSARDLQGAEAFL.

Turning to this clonotype: This likely comes from a read error, as the CDR3 has no conserved phenylalanine or tryptophan at its end. No DNA is shown, since the ends of the CDR3 on it are uncertain; the CDR3 is the one TCRdb lists. V is TRBV11-2 and J is TRBJ2-7; the table's TRBD2 call for D was not verified on the DNA. The germline V gene encodes CDR1 SGHAT and CDR2 FQNNGV. The CDR3 has 9 residues if both end residues are counted. The chain's CDR3 is CASSQGGAG.

The V and J genes are TRBV19 and TRBJ2-1, with 13 bases fitting TRBD2. From germline, CDR1 is LNHDA and CDR2 SQIVND (reference sequence). The V gene end was trimmed by 7 bases and the J gene end by 8 bases; junction bases not matched to a gene: 5. This CDR3 contains 14 residues. The CDR3 region is CASIGTSGIDEQFF. As DNA, the CDR3 is TGTGCCAGTATAGGGACTAGCGGGATCGATGAGCAGTTCTTC.

The sample holds many counts of this clonotype. This chain uses TRBV28 with TRBJ1-3, with D maybe TRBD1 (6 bases). CDR1 MDHEN and CDR2 SYDVKM come from the germline V gene. V shed 3 bases and J shed 3 bases, with 12 bases lying between them. This CDR3 has 15 amino acids. The CDR3 DNA reads as TGTGCCAGCAGTTTCAACAGGGTGCGTGGAAACACCATATATTTT. This sequence encodes CASSFNRVRGNTIYF. The full variable domain, in which reference TRBV28 and TRBJ1-3 provide the parts outside the CDR3, is DVKVTQSSRYLVKRTGEKVFLECVQDMDHENMFWYRQDPGLGLRLIYFSYDVKMKEKGDIPEGYSVSREKKERFSLILESASTNQTSMYLCASSFNRVRGNTIYFGEGSWLTVV.

This clonotype was seen a handful of times. The gene calls are TRBV15 and TRBJ2-2, with D unresolved. This CDR3 has 13 amino acids. The V and J ends lost 0 bases and 6 bases respectively, with 5 bases between them. Germline CDR1 LNHNV, CDR2 YYDKDF (reference sequence). The CDR3 DNA sequence: TGTGCCACCAGCAGAGAGCGAGCCGGGGAGCTGTTTTTT. Translation: CATSRERAGELFF.

A word on this clonotype: The germline gene is not matched at one end of the junction; a read error may be the cause. The chain links TRBV9 to TRBJ2-1; D is unclear. This CDR3 region has 15 residues. In germline, CDR1 is SGDLS, CDR2 YYNGEE. In DNA form, the CDR3 reads TGTGCCAGCAGCTCCCAACCTACTTCCAACAATGGGCAGTTCTTC. Translated: CASSSQPTSNNGQFF.

The V gene is TRBV6-4, the J gene TRBJ2-5; 9 bases are shared with TRBD2. This CDR3 has 16 residues. CDR1 is MRHNA, CDR2 SNTAGT, per germline. J was trimmed by 0 bases and V by 0 bases; bases with no gene match: 2. CDR3 protein: CASSDSSGRDQETQYF. CDR3 sequence (DNA): TGTGCCAGCAGTGACTCTAGCGGGAGAGACCAAGAGACCCAGTACTTC.

The rearrangement joins TRBV7-6 to TRBJ2-5; TRBD1 matches at 10 bases. V shed 7 bases, J shed 5 bases, and the junction held 19 bases outside the gene matches. The germline gives CDR1 SGHVS, CDR2 FNYEAQ. This CDR3 has 18 residues. This CDR3 reads CASTQSERGQGSVETQYF. CDR3 nucleotide sequence: TGTGCCAGCACTCAATCGGAAAGGGGACAGGGGAGCGTGGAGACCCAGTACTTC.

The V call is TRBV20-1, the J call TRBJ2-1; 12 bases agree with TRBD2. Unmatched junction bases numbered 0, after V lost 4 bases and J lost 2 bases. In germline, CDR1 is DFQATT, CDR2 SNEGSKA (reference sequence). The CDR3 length is 14 residues. CDR3 sequence: CSATSGRAYNEQFF. DNA of the CDR3: TGCAGTGCTACTAGCGGGAGGGCCTACAATGAGCAGTTCTTC.

Ten or more counts support this clonotype. The chain is built from TRBV9 and TRBJ2-1; 8 bases fit TRBD2. Trimming removed 4 bases from V and 8 bases from J; junction bases left unmatched: 11. The length of the CDR3 is 15 residues. Germline V gene data show CDR1 as SGDLS and CDR2 as YYNGEE. The CDR3 loop reads CASSITGTSGDEQFF. The CDR3 bases are TGTGCCAGCAGCATCACCGGGACTAGTGGCGATGAGCAGTTCTTC.

The chain couples TRBV14 to TRBJ1-6, with 10 positions matching TRBD1. V shed 2 bases, J shed 7 bases, and the junction held 5 bases outside the gene matches. The germline CDR1 and CDR2 sequences are SGHDN and FVKESK. The CDR3 runs to 16 residues. CDR3 region: CASSQWDRGKNSPLHF. The CDR3 nucleotides are TGTGCCAGCAGCCAATGGGACAGGGGAAAGAATTCACCCCTCCACTTT.

This clonotype came up once. The chain links TRBV7-9 to TRBJ2-5, with D perhaps matching TRBD1 or TRBD2 (5 bases each). Germline V gene lookup returns CDR1 SEHNR and CDR2 FQNEAQ (reference sequence). V shed 5 bases and J shed 1 base, with 17 bases lying between them. CDR3 length: 16 residues. In DNA form, the CDR3 reads TGTGCCAGCAGCGCAGGGTATGGGGACCTCCAAGAGACCCAGTACTTC. This gives the protein CASSAGYGDLQETQYF.

This clonotype was picked up many times. The chain couples TRBV5-1 to TRBJ2-2; D possibly corresponds to TRBD1 (5 bases). Between the trimmed V and J ends, which lost 7 bases and 5 bases, there was a span of 15 bases. This CDR3 has 14 residues. Per germline, CDR1 SGHRS and CDR2 YFSETQ. Here the CDR3 reads CASGSQDTTGELFF. The CDR3 DNA reads TGCGCCAGCGGTTCCCAGGACACAACCGGGGAGCTGTTTTTT.

This clonotype was detected only a few times. Given a much more abundant clone one base away, this may be a read error. This chain links TRBV6-2 or TRBV6-3 with TRBJ2-3; no firm D call. CDR1 is MNHEY and CDR2 is SVGEGT in the germline V gene. The CDR3 runs to 13 residues. Trimming stripped 8 bases from V and 6 bases from J, with 15 bases between. The CDR3 DNA sequence: TGTGCCAGCGATGACTCCACGCGTGATACGCAGTATTTT. It codes for CASDDSTRDTQYF.

This clonotype was counted many times. This may stem from a read error, because a much larger clone lies one nucleotide away. This rearrangement joins TRBV5-6 to TRBJ2-7, with 8 bases that match TRBD2. CDR1 and CDR2 (germline): SGHDT, YYEEEE. CDR3 length equals 17 residues. With V trimmed by 2 bases and J by 2 bases, 12 bases remained unmatched. The CDR3 spells CASSFQGISGNAYEQYF. DNA of the CDR3: TGTGCCAGCAGCTTCCAGGGGATTAGCGGGAACGCCTACGAGCAGTACTTC. Combining the CDR3 with reference TRBV5-6 and TRBJ2-7 gives the whole variable domain DAGVTQSPTHLIKTRGQQVTLRCSPKSGHDTVSWYQQALGQGPQFIFQYYEEEERQRGNFPDRFSGHQFPNYSSELNVNALLLGDSALYLCASSFQGISGNAYEQYFGPGTRLTVT.

This clonotype was recorded at least ten times. J is TRBJ2-7 and V is TRBV7-2, with 11 positions matching TRBD2. Germline V gives CDR1 SGHTA, CDR2 FQGNSA. Losses at the gene ends were 1 base for V and 5 bases for J; bases not matched to a gene: 7. There are 16 residues in the CDR3. The CDR3 loop reads CASSLGPGLAVDEQYF. The CDR3 DNA is TGTGCCAGCAGCTTAGGTCCGGGACTAGCGGTCGACGAGCAGTACTTC.

V gene TRBV4-2 combines with J gene TRBJ2-6, with D unresolved. V was pared by 0 bases and J by 4 bases, with 10 bases between. Germline V gene sequence: CDR1 LGHNA, CDR2 YNFKEQ. This CDR3 is 16 amino acids long. The CDR3 nucleotides are TGTGCCAGCAGCCAAGAGACGAACACCGGGGCCAACGTCCTGACTTTC. Translating gives CASSQETNTGANVLTF.